This T cell receptor beta chain was identified during a study of cytomegalovirus exposure and HLA in healthy donors. General observations from the study: In a later analysis, specific HLA alleles were associated with some 16,000 TCR beta sequences at a 0.05 false discovery rate.

It was with 60 Vbeta and 13 Jbeta primers that the PCR ran. Clones were read by immunoSEQ multiplex PCR, and TCRdb kept only the in-frame ones, dropping some. The sample holds about 140,000 clones, roughly 73% seen once. The CDR3 is made up of 19 amino acids. Germline CDR1 and CDR2: MGHRA and YSYEKL. V shed 0 bases, J shed 5 bases, and the junction held 18 bases outside the gene matches. Notes on this clone: The antigen remains unidentified.

The gene calls are TRBV4-1 and TRBJ1-2; 7 positions match TRBD1. The sample consisted of PBMCs. The receptor comes from a woman in her thirties or forties in good health and CMV-seronegative. Written as DNA, the CDR3 is TGCGCCAGCAGCCAAGACCCGCGAGGCGGAGGGGGCTTTCTTTATGGCTACACCTTC. As protein: CASSQDPRGGGGFLYGYTF.